This T cell receptor (beta chain) comes out of a study of T-cell reconstitution after alpha-beta-depleted transplantation in children. The CDR3 spans 15 residues. Germline V lookup: CDR1 DFQATT, CDR2 SNEGSKA (reference sequence). V was pared by 5 bases and J by 5 bases, with 14 bases of the junction left unmatched. It was with unique molecular identifiers that the TCRbeta library was prepared. TCRdb analysed the PCR reads with MiXCR anew, one entry per CDR3 protein. The sample has about 590,000 distinct CDR3 sequences, over 10% seen once. Notes on the study in general: Surviving recipient T cells and thymic progenitors produced the high day-60 TCRbeta diversity seen in some patients. One year after transplant, T-cell counts and diversity came mostly from newly produced T cells. There were reportedly several hundred expanded graft clones from which alpha-beta T cells came about two months after transplant.

Regarding this clonotype: The antigen remains unidentified.

The receptor was isolated from a male patient younger than 18 who had a stem cell transplant for acute myeloid leukemia, so the T cells may come from the graft donor. The source was PBMCs, mostly from graft donor cells, collected 360 days after TCRalphabeta/CD19-depleted stem cell transplant. J is TRBJ2-7 and V is TRBV20-1; 8 bases agree with TRBD1. In DNA, the CDR3 is TGCAGTGCTCCTAACGCAGGGGGCCTTGTAGACGAGCAGTACTTC. This translates into CSAPNAGGLVDEQYF.